The 18 T cell receptor beta chains below were found in one sample sequenced in a study of molecular identifiers for immune sequencing clone quantification. TCRdb fed the PCR reads into MiXCR, producing one record per CDR3 protein. Of approximately 500,000 distinct CDR3 sequences in the sample, over 20% were seen once. What was sequenced was naive CD8+ T cells from blood, with Jurkat cell RNA spiked in. Subset indicated: FACS-sorted CD8+CD4-CCR7+CD45RA+ naive T cells. All receptors come from a human donor in good health. Some libraries in this study had Jurkat cell RNA spiked in.

The genes are TRBV9 and TRBJ2-2, with a weak D call TRBD2 (6 bases). The germline V gene encodes CDR1 SGDLS and CDR2 YYNGEE. Deletions cut 1 base from V and 6 bases from J, with 13 bases between. The CDR3 is made up of 15 amino acids. The CDR3 DNA is TGTGCCAGCAGCGTACTAAGCGGGTCGGCCGGGGAGCTGTTTTTT. This codes for CASSVLSGSAGELFF.

This clonotype occurred many times. The gene calls are TRBV7-2 and TRBJ1-1; D is uncertain. CDR3 size: 14 residues. The V end lost 1 base, the J end lost 0 bases, and 6 bases lay between the germline ends. Per the germline V gene, CDR1 is SGHTA and CDR2 is FQGNSA. The CDR3 sequence: CASSLVWMNTEAFF. CDR3 bases: TGTGCCAGCAGCTTAGTGTGGATGAACACTGAAGCTTTCTTT.

This clonotype was observed a few times. This chain links TRBV7-9 with TRBJ2-7; possible D gene TRBD2, 6 bases. V gave up 4 bases and J gave up 2 bases, with 21 bases separating them. The CDR3 sequence is 17 residues long. CDR1 and CDR2 (germline): SEHNR, FQNEAQ (reference sequence). CDR3 coding DNA: TGTGCCAGCAGCTGGGGCCCGCTGGGAGGAGGGCCCTACGAGCAGTACTTC. As protein: CASSWGPLGGGPYEQYF.

The V gene is TRBV10-3, the J gene TRBJ2-7; TRBD2 matches 8 bases. Looked up from germline, CDR1 is ENHRY and CDR2 is SYGVKD. This CDR3 region has 11 residues. With V trimmed by 10 bases and J by 6 bases, 5 bases remained unmatched. CDR3 region: CATRGGFEQYF. For the CDR3, the DNA is TGTGCCACCCGGGGGGGGTTCGAGCAGTACTTC.

Comments on this clonotype: Compared with germline, one end of the junction differs, possibly owing to a read error. The J gene is TRBJ2-3, the V gene TRBV11-2; possibly TRBD1 for D (5 bases). Germline loops: CDR1 SGHAT, CDR2 FQNNGV. This CDR3 has 15 residues. The CDR3, as DNA: TGTGCCAGCAGCAAATGGCGACAGTCCACAAATACGCAGTATTTT. Residues: CASSKWRQSTNTQYF.

This clonotype was found many times. The chain joins TRBV4-3 to TRBJ2-2, with unresolved D. Germline lookup yields CDR1 LGHNA and CDR2 YSLEER. The CDR3 extends over 16 amino acids. Trimming removed 0 bases from V and 2 bases from J, with 10 bases in between. CDR3 DNA: TGCGCCAGCAGCCAAGATATCACACCAAACACCGGGGAGCTGTTTTTT. As protein: CASSQDITPNTGELFF.

This clonotype was observed at least ten times. This rearrangement joins TRBV12-5 to TRBJ1-1; no reliable D call. Between the trimmed V and J ends, which lost 4 bases and 5 bases, there was a span of 14 bases. The CDR3 consists of 14 residues. Germline V gene lookup returns CDR1 LGHNT and CDR2 FRNRAP. The CDR3 sequence: CASGWTWAQTEAFF. The CDR3 DNA is TGTGCTAGTGGTTGGACTTGGGCGCAGACTGAAGCTTTCTTT.

This clonotype has more than one count but fewer than ten. The rearrangement uses TRBV9 and TRBJ2-3, with a weak D call TRBD1 (6 bases). V was shortened by 3 bases and J by 1 base, with 15 bases between the two germline ends. CDR1 is SGDLS and CDR2 is YYNGEE in the germline V gene. The CDR3 is 16 residues long. The CDR3 spells CASSGTTGHGTDTQYF. The CDR3 nucleotides are TGTGCCAGCAGCGGAACGACAGGCCACGGCACAGATACGCAGTATTTT.

J is TRBJ1-5 and V is TRBV7-9, with TRBD1 matching 7 bases. Germline assignment: CDR1 SEHNR and CDR2 FQNEAQ (reference sequence). With 5 bases clipped from V and 0 bases from J, the junction kept 4 bases outside the gene matches. The CDR3 has 15 amino acids. This CDR3 is CASSPGTASNQPQHF. In nucleotides, the CDR3 is TGTGCCAGCAGCCCAGGGACAGCTAGCAATCAGCCCCAGCATTTT.

As to this clonotype: A much larger clone lies a single base off, so this may be a read error. This rearrangement joins TRBV5-6 to TRBJ2-2, with 7 nucleotides matching TRBD1. The CDR3 consists of 17 residues. V lost 1 base and J lost 3; bases outside the gene matches: 9. Germline V CDR1 and CDR2: SGHDT, YYEEEE. In DNA, the CDR3 is TGTGCCAGCAGCTTGTTCTGGGACAGCGCGTACACCGGGGAGCTGTTTTTT. It is translated as CASSLFWDSAYTGELFF.

This clonotype was seen ten or more times. The V gene is TRBV28, the J gene TRBJ1-5; D remains ambiguous. The V gene lost 5 bases and the J gene lost 9 bases, with 8 bases spanning the gap. The CDR3 runs to 11 residues. Germline CDR1 is MDHEN and CDR2 is SYDVKM. The chain's CDR3 is CASSPGRPQHF. The CDR3 nucleotides read TGTGCCAGCAGTCCCGGGAGGCCCCAGCATTTT. The full variable domain, rest sourced from reference TRBV28 and TRBJ1-5, is DVKVTQSSRYLVKRTGEKVFLECVQDMDHENMFWYRQDPGLGLRLIYFSYDVKMKEKGDIPEGYSVSREKKERFSLILESASTNQTSMYLCASSPGRPQHFGDGTRLSIL.

The chain recombines TRBV5-4 with TRBJ2-5; weak D call: TRBD2 (6 bases). Per germline, CDR1 SGHNT and CDR2 YYREEE (reference sequence). CDR3 length: 14 residues. With 4 bases removed from V and 5 bases from J, the gap between germline ends came to 15 bases. Here the CDR3 DNA reads TGTGCCAGCAGCGGGGGGAAGGCTTGGGAGACCCAGTACTTC. Translation gives CASSGGKAWETQYF.

This clonotype was counted between two and nine times. This chain links TRBV19 with TRBJ2-2; TRBD1 matches at 9 bases. V lost 9 bases, J lost 5 bases, and 19 bases stayed unmatched. This CDR3 spans 18 amino acids. Per germline, CDR1 LNHDA and CDR2 SQIVND (reference sequence). Here the CDR3 DNA reads TGTGCCAGCAGGGATAGGGTACCCGGGACAGGGATAACCGGGGAGCTGTTTTTT. It specifies CASRDRVPGTGITGELFF. Together with reference TRBV19 and TRBJ2-2, the CDR3 gives the full variable domain: DGGITQSPKYLFRKEGQNVTLSCEQNLNHDAMYWYRQDPGQGLRLIYYSQIVNDFQKGDIAEGYSVSREKKESFPLTVTSAQKNPTAFYLCASRDRVPGTGITGELFFGEGSRLTVL.

The V and J genes are TRBV3-1 and TRBJ2-7, with D maybe TRBD2 (6 bases). The CDR3 length is 17 residues. Germline CDR1 is LGHDT and CDR2 is YNNKEL (reference sequence). V lost 0 bases, J lost 2 bases, and 17 bases lay in between. CDR3 bases: TGTGCCAGCAGCCAAGATCCGGTACTAGCAGAACCCTACGAGCAGTACTTC. It translates to CASSQDPVLAEPYEQYF.

This clonotype was found once. It may be a read error: a sequence one base away is much more abundant. This likely comes from a read error, as the CDR3 has no conserved phenylalanine or tryptophan at its end. V and J are TRBV9 and TRBJ1-1; D uncertain. The CDR3 spans 12 residues. CDR1 is SGDLS and CDR2 is YYNGEE in the germline V gene. Deletions cut 3 bases from V and 3 bases from J, with 6 bases between. CDR3 protein: CASSEQDTEAFL. In DNA, the CDR3 is TGTGCCAGCAGCGAGCAGGACACTGAAGCTTTCCTT.

This clonotype occurred a few times. This chain uses TRBV28 with TRBJ1-5; 7 bases match TRBD1. In germline, CDR1 is MDHEN, CDR2 SYDVKM. V dropped 2 bases and J dropped 6; count of bases not matched to a gene: 4. CDR3 length: 14 residues. For the CDR3, the DNA is TGTGCCAGCAGTTTAGCGACAGGGTTTCAGCCCCAGCATTTT. Amino acids: CASSLATGFQPQHF.

The rearrangement uses TRBV13 and TRBJ2-5; D is uncertain. CDR1 PRHDT and CDR2 FYEKMQ come from the germline V gene (reference sequence). The CDR3 is 13 residues long. The V gene lost 2 bases and the J gene lost 5 bases, with 9 bases spanning the gap. CDR3 bases: TGTGCCAGCAGCTTATTTGGCATGGAGACCCAGTACTTC. Its translation: CASSLFGMETQYF.

This clonotype was observed many times. The chain links TRBV7-8 to TRBJ2-7; TRBD2 matches 9 bases. Germline V lookup: CDR1 SGHVS, CDR2 FQNEAQ. J was trimmed by 3 bases and V by 4 bases; bases with no gene match: 10. The CDR3 loop spans 16 amino acids. The CDR3 spells CASSSKAGTSFYEQYF. CDR3 bases: TGTGCCAGCAGCTCTAAAGCCGGGACTAGCTTCTACGAGCAGTACTTC.